Sequencing of this T cell receptor (beta chain) was carried out in a study of OX40 agonist ivuxolimab in advanced cancers. Concerning the study at large: The costimulatory receptor OX40 (CD134) was targeted by ivuxolimab, a fully human IgG2 agonistic monoclonal antibody. The purpose of peripheral TCRbeta sequencing was to test whether ivuxolimab changed TCR sequence diversity and led to clonal T-cell expansion. Of the roughly 52 dose-escalation patients, hepatocellular carcinoma was present in 19, melanoma in approximately 15, renal cell carcinoma in 9 and head and neck cancer in 9. Three dose-escalation patients achieved partial responses, one with hepatocellular carcinoma and two with cutaneous melanoma. Intravenous ivuxolimab was administered to patients every 2 weeks at six dose levels: 0.01, 0.1, 0.3, 1.5, 3 and 10 mg/kg. The dose-escalation cohort was roughly 80% male with a mean age of about 65 years, ranging from roughly 23 to 85. Patients were allowed to have had prior anti-PD-1, anti-PD-L1 or anti-CTLA-4 therapy, and about 40% of the dose-escalation patients had been treated with checkpoint inhibitors. The paper describes the monotherapy dose-escalation part (N of about 52 patients) of the phase I trial of ivuxolimab. Results and caveats for the whole study, not just this receptor: On average, CD8+ T cells showed more expanded clones than CD4+ T cells after ivuxolimab. Which antigens the clonally expanded peripheral T cells were specific for was not determined. In the 0.1-3.0 mg/kg groups, partial responders had among the lowest normalized peripheral clonal expansion, particularly in CD8+ T cells. Low levels of normalized T-cell clonal expansion were also seen in some nonresponding patients. At doses from 0.1 to 3.0 mg/kg, clonal expansion was seen in both CD4+ and CD8+ blood T cells between baseline and week 6.

Per the germline V gene, SGDLS is the CDR1 and YYNGEE is the CDR2. The CDR3, from cysteine to phenylalanine, totals 15 residues. Only CDR3 DNA remains: 45 bases, in frame from the first base. Trimming removed 0 bases from V and 0 bases from J, leaving 7 bases between the germline ends. Regarding this clone: Its specific antigen is unknown. Qualities for individual bases were not recorded, and no much larger clone is one base off.

For sequencing of the TCRbeta CDR3 region, genomic DNA was extracted from the sorted cells. TCRbeta CDR3 regions were sequenced using the immunoSEQ Assay. TCRdb took over this immuneACCESS table, retaining in-frame rearrangements with V and J assigned. Such tables are incomplete; in checked studies, under half of the missing clones stem from an unresolved V gene, and the remainder is unexplained. The sample includes about 14,000 clones, with about 90% observed a single time. Of the sample, roughly a quarter is held by the ten largest clones. Patients with autoimmune disease history or receiving systemic immunosuppression were excluded from the trial. In every dose cohort, peripheral blood was drawn for TCR sequencing at baseline, cycle 4 day 1, and cycle 7 day 1. Samples came from an open-label, multicenter, first-in-human phase I dose-escalation trial of ivuxolimab. The trial enrolled adults with locally advanced or metastatic head and neck squamous cell, hepatocellular, melanoma or renal cell carcinoma. Before TCR sequencing, CD4+ T cells and CD8+ T cells were sorted from peripheral blood as separate populations.

In this chain, TRBV9 is recombined with TRBJ1-3; the D segment cannot be called with confidence. This clonotype originated in an adult with an advanced solid tumor such as melanoma, head and neck, liver or kidney cancer. The sequencing here drew on CD4+ or CD8+ T cells sorted from blood, taken in a trial of the OX40 agonist ivuxolimab. The CDR3 sequence is CASSVDIYSGNTIYF. Read as DNA, the sequence is TGTGCCAGCAGCGTAGATATCTACTCTGGAAACACCATATATTTT.